Below are 26 T cell receptor beta chains sequenced from a single sample in a study of blood T cells in healthy people across ages. PCR was performed a second time for about 7 to 11 cycles using a sample-barcoded 5' primer and a J-beta primer mix. TCRdb ran MiXCR on the 5' RACE reads and lists one entry per CDR3 protein. The data show about a million distinct CDR3 sequences, roughly 51% seen once. Sequenced input: blood. These receptors were obtained from a woman aged 60-75 years in good health.

This clonotype was found many times. V usage is TRBV5-1 and J usage is TRBJ2-1; TRBD1 aligns across 7 bases. CDR1 and CDR2 from the germline V gene are SGHRS and YFSETQ. The length of the CDR3 is 20 residues. Trimming removed 0 bases from V and 4 bases from J; junction bases left unmatched: 19. For the CDR3, the DNA is TGCGCCAGCAGCTTGGCCTTTCGCACCCTACGGGACAGTAAATACAATGAGCAGTTCTTC. As protein: CASSLAFRTLRDSKYNEQFF.

The rearrangement uses TRBV7-2 and TRBJ2-1; D remains ambiguous. With 7 bases removed from V and 5 bases from J, the gap between germline ends came to 15 bases. There are 14 residues in the CDR3. Germline V gives CDR1 SGHTA, CDR2 FQGNSA. The CDR3 bases are TGTGCCAGCAACTCACCTCAGGTGAACAATGAGCAGTTCTTC. Protein sequence: CASNSPQVNNEQFF. Variable domain in full (rest from reference TRBV7-2 and TRBJ2-1): GAGVSQSPSNKVTEKGKDVELRCDPISGHTALYWYRQSLGQGLEFLIYFQGNSAPDKSGLPSDRFSAERTGGSVSTLTIQRTQQEDSAVYLCASNSPQVNNEQFFGPGTRLTVL.

The chain recombines TRBV4-1 with TRBJ2-7, with TRBD2 matching 9 bases. The CDR3 has 16 amino acids. CDR1 is MGHRA, CDR2 YSYEKL, per germline. V shed 4 bases and J 2 bases; nucleotides not matched to a gene: 9. CDR3: CASSLVPSGTPYEQYF. DNA for the CDR3: TGCGCCAGCAGCCTAGTGCCTAGCGGGACCCCCTACGAGCAGTACTTC.

The genes are TRBV6-5 and TRBJ1-6, with 7 bases identical to TRBD1. Trimming took 0 bases from V and 10 from J; bases not matched to a gene: 6. The CDR3 runs 15 residues. Per the germline V gene, CDR1 is MNHEY and CDR2 is SVGAGI. The CDR3 nucleotides are TGTGCCAGCAGTTACTCCACAGGGGAGGAATCACCCCTCCACTTT. Its translation is CASSYSTGEESPLHF.

V is TRBV7-8 and J is TRBJ2-7; 7 bases match TRBD2. Germline values: CDR1 SGHVS, CDR2 FQNEAQ. This CDR3 is built from 17 residues. V shed 4 bases and J 0 bases; nucleotides not matched to a gene: 12. The CDR3 DNA reads TGTGCCAGCAGCTCCCAAGGGGCCGGGACTAACTCCTACGAGCAGTACTTC. As protein: CASSSQGAGTNSYEQYF.

The rearrangement uses TRBV28 and TRBJ2-6, with 8 nucleotides matching TRBD1. V lost 5 bases to trimming and J lost 1 base; unmatched junction nucleotides: 7. The CDR3 extends over 17 amino acids. Germline CDR1 MDHEN, CDR2 SYDVKM. In DNA form, the CDR3 reads TGTGCCAGCAGTCCCCGGACAGGGAAATCTGGGGCCAACGTCCTGACTTTC. It yields the protein CASSPRTGKSGANVLTF.

The V call is TRBV5-6, the J call TRBJ2-5; the D is unclear. The CDR3 contains 13 residues. Germline CDR1 is SGHDT and CDR2 is YYEEEE. The ends were cut back, 4 bases at V and 3 bases at J, with 10 bases in the middle. The CDR3 DNA sequence: TGTGCCAGCAGCCACAACATAGAAGAGACCCAGTACTTC. Encoded protein: CASSHNIEETQYF.

This clonotype showed up just once. V is TRBV4-3 and J is TRBJ2-7; 8 bases are shared with TRBD2. V shed 2 bases, J shed 5 bases, and the junction held 14 bases outside the gene matches. Germline V gene data show CDR1 as LGHNA and CDR2 as YSLEER. This CDR3 is built from 17 residues. CDR3 protein: CASSQSSGGLVNHEQYF. CDR3 coding DNA: TGCGCCAGCAGCCAATCCAGTGGGGGACTAGTAAACCACGAGCAGTACTTC.

The sample holds a few counts of this clonotype. J is TRBJ2-3 and V is TRBV7-3; 9 bases align to TRBD2. With 8 bases clipped from V and 4 bases from J, the junction kept 10 bases outside the gene matches. CDR1 is SGHTA, CDR2 FQGTGA, per germline. There are 15 residues in the CDR3. The CDR3 here is CASGLAGGPSDTQYF. CDR3 sequence (DNA): TGTGCCAGCGGCCTTGCGGGAGGGCCATCAGATACGCAGTATTTT.

The CDR3 DNA sequence: TGTGCCAGCAGTTTACAAGGGACTAGCGGGAGGTATGAGCAGTTCTTC. Translating it yields CASSLQGTSGRYEQFF. The genes are TRBV28 and TRBJ2-1, with TRBD2 identical over 15 bases. V dropped 2 bases and J dropped 8; count of bases not matched to a gene: 4. The CDR3 is 16 amino acids. Per the germline V gene, CDR1 is MDHEN and CDR2 is SYDVKM.

DNA for the CDR3: TGTGCCACTATATTATCCCCAGGGGCAGATATAGATACGCAGTATTTT. This sequence encodes CATILSPGADIDTQYF. The rearrangement joins TRBV28 to TRBJ2-3, with D tentatively TRBD1 (6 bases). The CDR3 is 16 amino acids. V lost 10 bases to trimming and J lost 5 bases, with 25 bases between them. Germline loops: CDR1 MDHEN, CDR2 SYDVKM.

The V and J genes are TRBV10-3 and TRBJ2-7; either TRBD1 or TRBD2 may fit D (5 bases each). Germline CDR1 ENHRY, CDR2 SYGVKD. V lost 2 bases to trimming and J lost 2 bases, with 10 bases between them. The CDR3 consists of 14 residues. CDR3 coding DNA: TGTGCCATCAGTGAGACCGGGACCACCTACGAGCAGTACTTC. Its protein is CAISETGTTYEQYF.

DNA of the CDR3: TGTGCCAGCAGTTCCCTTATAGGGACAGGGGGGAATGAGCAGTTCTTC. Amino acids: CASSSLIGTGGNEQFF. The chain joins TRBV6-5 to TRBJ2-1; 11 bases match TRBD1. V lost 4 bases, J lost 7 bases, and 9 bases stayed unmatched. Germline assignment: CDR1 MNHEY and CDR2 SVGAGI. The CDR3 extends over 16 amino acids.

The chain employs TRBV20-1 and TRBJ2-5; D is possibly TRBD1 (6 bases). Germline lookup yields CDR1 DFQATT and CDR2 SNEGSKA (reference sequence). Trimming cost V 5 bases and J 5 bases, with 15 bases left between them. The CDR3 sequence is 13 residues long. CDR3 DNA: TGCAGTGCTTTAACAGGGTCCGGGGAGACCCAGTACTTC. This gives the protein CSALTGSGETQYF.

The chain combines TRBV12-3 or TRBV12-4 with TRBJ2-1, with a possible D match to TRBD1 (5 bases). Between the trimmed V and J ends, which lost 7 bases and 7 bases, there was a span of 14 bases. The CDR3 runs 13 residues. The CDR3 reads CASNRQPGNEQFF. The CDR3 DNA is TGTGCCAGCAACCGACAGCCTGGGAATGAGCAGTTCTTC.

The chain has TRBV6-5 and TRBJ2-7, with TRBD1 identical over 9 bases. Germline assignment: CDR1 MNHEY and CDR2 SVGAGI. The CDR3 has 15 residues. J was trimmed by 2 bases and V by 5 bases; bases with no gene match: 7. This chain's CDR3 is CASSLRGTGPYEQYF. CDR3 nucleotide sequence: TGTGCCAGCAGTCTGCGAGGGACAGGGCCCTACGAGCAGTACTTC.

The V call is TRBV7-8, the J call TRBJ2-4; D unresolved. The J call may be mistaken, given a closer DNA end match to TRBJ2-7. Germline CDR1 is SGHVS and CDR2 is FQNEAQ. This CDR3 has 14 residues. Here the CDR3 reads CASRFGFGRDEQYF. The CDR3, as DNA: TGTGCCAGCAGATTTGGTTTCGGCCGGGACGAGCAGTACTTC.

Only a few counts were recorded for this clonotype. The chain is built from TRBV6-5 and TRBJ2-5; D perhaps matches TRBD2 (5 bases). Per germline, CDR1 MNHEY and CDR2 SVGAGI. This CDR3 spans 14 amino acids. V lost 0 bases and J lost 5, with 10 bases in between. The CDR3: CASSYSGGWETQYF. In nucleotides, the CDR3 is TGTGCCAGCAGTTACTCAGGCGGGTGGGAGACCCAGTACTTC.

Turning to this clonotype: This may be a read error, as it is one base from a much larger clone. J is TRBJ2-3 and V is TRBV3-1, with TRBD1 matching 7 bases. V lost 4 bases and J lost 2; bases outside the gene matches: 6. The CDR3 length is 15 residues. Germline assignment: CDR1 LGHDT and CDR2 YNNKEL (reference sequence). The CDR3 loop reads CASSPSTGLTDTQYF. The DNA for the CDR3 is TGTGCCAGCAGCCCCTCGACAGGGCTCACAGATACGCAGTATTTT.

This chain connects TRBV9 to TRBJ2-2, with 14 bases aligning to TRBD2. There are 17 residues in the CDR3. J gave up 8 bases and V 2 bases, and 8 bases lay outside the gene matches. From germline, CDR1 is SGDLS and CDR2 YYNGEE. The DNA for the CDR3 is TGTGCCAGCAGCGTGGGACTAGCGGGAGTCGTCGGGGGGGAGCTGTTTTTT. Translation: CASSVGLAGVVGGELFF.

This clonotype was found a few times. The rearrangement joins TRBV10-3 to TRBJ2-5; D remains unclear. The CDR3 runs 14 residues. The germline V gene has CDR1 ENHRY and CDR2 SYGVKD. The V end was cut by 2 bases, the J end by 5 bases, with 12 bases between. The CDR3 DNA is TGTGCCATCAGTGAGACAGAGATGGGGGAGACCCAGTACTTC. Its translation: CAISETEMGETQYF.

This clonotype was picked up one time. This rearrangement joins TRBV7-8 to TRBJ2-1, with D unresolved. The DNA matches TRBJ2-7 better at its end, which makes the J call doubtful. The CDR3 loop spans 14 amino acids. Germline CDR1 reads SGHVS; CDR2 reads FQNEAQ. The CDR3 loop reads CASSLISSYNEQYF. The CDR3 nucleotides read TGTGCCAGCAGCCTCATCAGCTCCTACAATGAGCAGTACTTC.

The chain recombines TRBV7-9 with TRBJ2-5; D not certain. Deletions cut 1 base from V and 7 bases from J, with 7 bases between. The CDR3 has 12 residues. Germline V CDR1 and CDR2: SEHNR, FQNEAQ (reference sequence). CDR3 nucleotide sequence: TGTGCCAGCAGCTTAGTGGGTGTGACCCAGTACTTC. This encodes CASSLVGVTQYF.

This clonotype came up many times. V gene TRBV20-1 combines with J gene TRBJ2-3; D gene uncertain. The germline gives CDR1 DFQATT, CDR2 SNEGSKA (reference sequence). The CDR3 is made up of 12 amino acids. The germline V and J ends were trimmed by 3 bases and 0 bases, with 4 bases remaining between them. This chain's CDR3 is CSASGSTDTQYF. The CDR3 DNA is TGCAGTGCTAGCGGGAGCACAGATACGCAGTATTTT.

This clonotype showed up just a few times. The chain employs TRBV5-1 and TRBJ2-1; 11 positions agree with TRBD2. The CDR3 runs 16 residues. V was pared by 3 bases and J by 1 base, with 3 bases of the junction left unmatched. Germline CDR1 is SGHRS and CDR2 is YFSETQ. The CDR3 reads CASSSTSGDSYNEQFF. The CDR3 coding sequence is TGCGCCAGCAGCTCGACTAGCGGGGATTCCTACAATGAGCAGTTCTTC. The entire variable domain, with the rest obtained from reference TRBV5-1 and TRBJ2-1, is as follows: KAGVTQTPRYLIKTRGQQVTLSCSPISGHRSVSWYQQTPGQGLQFLFEYFSETQRNKGNFPGRFSGRQFSNSRSEMNVSTLELGDSALYLCASSSTSGDSYNEQFFGPGTRLTVL.

The chain has TRBV20-1 and TRBJ2-4; 11 bases align to TRBD2. CDR1 DFQATT and CDR2 SNEGSKA come from the germline V gene (reference sequence). Unmatched junction bases numbered 11, after V lost 3 bases and J lost 13 bases. The CDR3 is 14 amino acids. CDR3 DNA sequence: TGCAGTGCTAGGGGATTAGCGGGAGGGACTGAGCAGTACTTC. Its translation: CSARGLAGGTEQYF.